This T cell receptor (beta chain) was profiled in a study of CD8 T cells in Susac syndrome. General study points: By the study's own acknowledgment, its TCR sequencing and HLA analysis included relatively few individuals.

Concerning this clonotype itself: Its cognate antigen is unknown.

The sequenced target, TCR beta, came from blood CD8+ and CD4+ T cells. Purification of the CD8+ and CD4+ T cells relied on negative isolation, and TEMRA cells underwent FACS enrichment. Random hexamers primed reverse transcription of about 0.45 to 1 ug RNA. An immunoSEQ multiplex PCR generated amplified TCR beta CDR3 products spanning 54 Vbeta and 13 Jbeta. TCRdb redid the calling of the immunoSEQ multiplex PCR reads with MiXCR, one entry per CDR3 protein. The sample lists some 190,000 distinct CDR3 sequences; approximately 94% were seen once. V shed 5 bases and J shed 0 bases, with 5 bases lying between them. This CDR3 has 11 residues. The germline CDR1 and CDR2 sequences are GTSNPN and SVGIG (reference sequence).

This clonotype was sampled from a human donor in good health. Sequenced sample: CD4+ T cells from PBMCs. This rearrangement joins TRBV30 to TRBJ2-7; no clear D. CDR3 loop: CAWGVSYEQYF. In DNA form, the CDR3 reads TGTGCCTGGGGGGTCTCCTACGAGCAGTACTTC. The whole variable domain, filled in from reference TRBV30 and TRBJ2-7, reads SQTIHQWPATLVQPVGSPLSLECTVEGTSNPNLYWYRQAAGRGLQLLFYSVGIGQISSEVPQNLSASRPQDRQFILSSKKLLLSDSGFYLCAWGVSYEQYFGPGTRLTVT.